This TCR beta chain was sequenced in a study of blood T cell repertoires in COVID-19. On the study more broadly: Whether acute or convalescent, the COVID-19 samples came from the United States, Italy and Spain.

The CDR3 extends over 14 amino acids. Trimming removed 8 bases at V and 7 bases at J, with 17 bases between. The V gene's germline CDR1 is SEHNR and CDR2 FQNEAQ (reference sequence). Participant-given clinical history determined each cohort assignment. Within 2 weeks before study entry, exposed participants met a COVID-19 case. Study processing details: Estimated nucleated cell counts came from reference gene primer amplification. Assay: immunoSEQ multiplex PCR; the TCRdb copy retains only in-frame clones and omits some. V and J calls and clone size are those listed in that table; D and trimming were worked out from the DNA. The data contain some 150,000 clones, roughly 84% of them singletons.

The TCR comes from a woman in her forties or fifties who had been exposed to COVID-19. The chain recombines TRBV7-9 with TRBJ1-4; no firm D call. The material sequenced was PBMCs or T cells enriched from blood (not recorded which). The DNA of the CDR3 is TGTGCCAGCTCCCAGGTCATCTCTGGTGAAAAACTGTTTTTT. Its protein is CASSQVISGEKLFF.